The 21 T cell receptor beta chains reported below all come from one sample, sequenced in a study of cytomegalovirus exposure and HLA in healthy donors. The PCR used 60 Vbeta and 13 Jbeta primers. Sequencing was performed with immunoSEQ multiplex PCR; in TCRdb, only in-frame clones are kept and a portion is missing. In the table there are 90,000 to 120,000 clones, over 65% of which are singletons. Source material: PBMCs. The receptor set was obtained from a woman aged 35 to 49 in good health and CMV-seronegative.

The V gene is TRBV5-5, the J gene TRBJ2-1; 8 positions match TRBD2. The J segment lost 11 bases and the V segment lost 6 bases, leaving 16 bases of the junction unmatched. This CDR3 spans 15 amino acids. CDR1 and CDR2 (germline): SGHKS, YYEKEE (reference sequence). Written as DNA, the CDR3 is TGTGCCAGCACCCGGGAGGGTCGGGAGGGCCGCAAGCAGTTCTTC. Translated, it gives CASTREGREGRKQFF.

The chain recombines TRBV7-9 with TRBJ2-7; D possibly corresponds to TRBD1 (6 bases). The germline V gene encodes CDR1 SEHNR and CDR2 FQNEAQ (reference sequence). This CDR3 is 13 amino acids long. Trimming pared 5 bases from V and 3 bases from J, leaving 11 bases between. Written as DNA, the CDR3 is TGTGCCAGCAGCCGGACAGATGGCTACGAGCAGTACTTC. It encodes CASSRTDGYEQYF.

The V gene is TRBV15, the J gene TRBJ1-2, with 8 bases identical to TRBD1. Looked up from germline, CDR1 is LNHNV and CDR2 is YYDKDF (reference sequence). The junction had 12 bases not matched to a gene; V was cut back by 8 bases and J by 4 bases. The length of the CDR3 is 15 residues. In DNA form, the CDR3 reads TGTGCCACCCGGGGACAGGCCCACGGGGGCTATGGCTACACCTTC. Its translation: CATRGQAHGGYGYTF.

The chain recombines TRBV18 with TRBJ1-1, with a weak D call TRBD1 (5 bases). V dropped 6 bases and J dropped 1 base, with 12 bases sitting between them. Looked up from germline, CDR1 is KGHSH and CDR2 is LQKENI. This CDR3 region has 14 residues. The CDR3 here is CASSAGGGNTEAFF. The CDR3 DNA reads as TGTGCCAGCTCGGCGGGGGGAGGGAACACTGAAGCTTTCTTT.

The CDR3 nucleotides are TGTGCCAGCAGCCAAGAGCGTAGAAACACTGAAGCTTTCTTT. It codes for CASSQERRNTEAFF. The rearrangement links TRBV4-2 to TRBJ1-1; no clear D. The CDR3 has 14 residues. V was pared by 0 bases and J by 2 bases, with 7 bases between. Germline V CDR1 and CDR2: LGHNA, YNFKEQ.

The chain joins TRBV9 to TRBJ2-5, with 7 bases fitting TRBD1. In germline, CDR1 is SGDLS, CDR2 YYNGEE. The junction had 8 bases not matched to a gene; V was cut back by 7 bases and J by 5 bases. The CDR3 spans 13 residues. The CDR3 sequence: CASSPTRGETQYF. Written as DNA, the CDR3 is TGTGCCAGCTCCCCTACCAGGGGGGAGACCCAGTACTTC.

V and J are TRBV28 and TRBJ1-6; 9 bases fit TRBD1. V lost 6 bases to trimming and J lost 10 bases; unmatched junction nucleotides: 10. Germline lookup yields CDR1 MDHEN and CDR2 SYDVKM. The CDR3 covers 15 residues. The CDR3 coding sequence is TGTGCCAGCAGCCGAATCGGACAGGGGCGCTCACCCCTCCACTTT. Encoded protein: CASSRIGQGRSPLHF.

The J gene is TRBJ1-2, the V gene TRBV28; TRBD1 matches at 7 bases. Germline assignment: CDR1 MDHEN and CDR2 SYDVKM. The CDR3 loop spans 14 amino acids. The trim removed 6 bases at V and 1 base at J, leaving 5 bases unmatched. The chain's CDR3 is CASRGTVGNYGYTF. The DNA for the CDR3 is TGTGCCAGCAGGGGGACAGTGGGTAACTATGGCTACACCTTC.

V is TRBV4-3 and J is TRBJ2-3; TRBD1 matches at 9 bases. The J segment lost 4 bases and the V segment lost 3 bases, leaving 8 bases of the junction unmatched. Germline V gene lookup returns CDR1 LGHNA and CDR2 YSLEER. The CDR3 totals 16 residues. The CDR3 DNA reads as TGCGCCAGCAGCCACATGACGGGACAGGGCCCAGATACGCAGTATTTT. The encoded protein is CASSHMTGQGPDTQYF.

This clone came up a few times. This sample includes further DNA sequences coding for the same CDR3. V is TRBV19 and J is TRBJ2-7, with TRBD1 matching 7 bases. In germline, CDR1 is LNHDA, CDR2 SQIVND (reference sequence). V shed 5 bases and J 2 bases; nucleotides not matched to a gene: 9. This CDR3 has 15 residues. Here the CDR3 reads CASSPPLDRPYEQYF. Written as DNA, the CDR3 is TGTGCCAGTAGTCCCCCCTTGGACAGGCCCTACGAGCAGTACTTC.

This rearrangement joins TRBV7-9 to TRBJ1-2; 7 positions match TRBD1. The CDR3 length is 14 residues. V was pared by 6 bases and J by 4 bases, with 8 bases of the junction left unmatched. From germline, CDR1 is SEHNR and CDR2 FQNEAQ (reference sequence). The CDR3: CASSLGQGVYGYTF. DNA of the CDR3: TGTGCCAGCAGTCTGGGCCAGGGGGTCTATGGCTACACCTTC. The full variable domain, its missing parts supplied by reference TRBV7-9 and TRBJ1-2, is DTGVSQNPRHKITKRGQNVTFRCDPISEHNRLYWYRQTLGQGPEFLTYFQNEAQLEKSRLLSDRFSAERPKGSFSTLEIQRTEQGDSAMYLCASSLGQGVYGYTFGSGTRLTVV.

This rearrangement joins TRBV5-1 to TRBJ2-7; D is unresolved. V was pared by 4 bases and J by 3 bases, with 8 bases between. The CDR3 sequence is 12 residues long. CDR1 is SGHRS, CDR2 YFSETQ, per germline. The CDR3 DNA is TGCGCCAGCAGCATACATGGCTACGAGCAGTACTTC. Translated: CASSIHGYEQYF.

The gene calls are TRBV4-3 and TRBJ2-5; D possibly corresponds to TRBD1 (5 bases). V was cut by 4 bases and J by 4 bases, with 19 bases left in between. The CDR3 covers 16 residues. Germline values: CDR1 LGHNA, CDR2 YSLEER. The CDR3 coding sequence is TGCGCCAGCAGCCCTGGTGCAGGGCGAATGGCAGAGACCCAGTACTTC. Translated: CASSPGAGRMAETQYF.

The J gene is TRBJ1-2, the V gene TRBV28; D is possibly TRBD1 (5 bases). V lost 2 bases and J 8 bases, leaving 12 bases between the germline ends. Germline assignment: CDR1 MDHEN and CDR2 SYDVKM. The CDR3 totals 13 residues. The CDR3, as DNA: TGTGCCAGCAGTTTAGGACAATTGAGAGGCTACACCTTC. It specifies CASSLGQLRGYTF.

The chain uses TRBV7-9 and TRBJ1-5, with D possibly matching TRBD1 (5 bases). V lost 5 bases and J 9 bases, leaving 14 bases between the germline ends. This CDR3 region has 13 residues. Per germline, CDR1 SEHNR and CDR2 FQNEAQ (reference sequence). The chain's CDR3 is CASSPRQPRPQHF. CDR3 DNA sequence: TGTGCCAGCAGCCCTAGACAGCCCAGGCCCCAGCATTTT.

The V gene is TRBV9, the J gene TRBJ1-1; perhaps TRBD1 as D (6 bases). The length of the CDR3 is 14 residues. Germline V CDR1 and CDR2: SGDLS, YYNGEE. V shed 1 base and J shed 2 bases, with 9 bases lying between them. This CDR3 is CASSVHRANTEAFF. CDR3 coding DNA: TGTGCCAGCAGCGTACACAGGGCTAACACTGAAGCTTTCTTT.

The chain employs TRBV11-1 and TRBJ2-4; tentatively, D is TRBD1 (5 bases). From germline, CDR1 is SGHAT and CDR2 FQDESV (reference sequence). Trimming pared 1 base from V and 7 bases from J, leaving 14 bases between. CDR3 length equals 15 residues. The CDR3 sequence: CASSLGYDGANIQYF. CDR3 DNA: TGTGCCAGCAGCTTAGGCTACGATGGGGCGAACATTCAGTACTTC.

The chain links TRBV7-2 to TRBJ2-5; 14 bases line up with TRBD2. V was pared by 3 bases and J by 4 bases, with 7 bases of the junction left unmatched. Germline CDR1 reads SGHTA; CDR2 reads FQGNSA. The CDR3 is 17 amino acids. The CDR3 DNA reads TGTGCCAGCAGCTTCGGGACTAGCGGGAGTCGGCGAGAGACCCAGTACTTC. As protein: CASSFGTSGSRRETQYF. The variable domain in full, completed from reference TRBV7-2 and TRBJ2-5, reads GAGVSQSPSNKVTEKGKDVELRCDPISGHTALYWYRQSLGQGLEFLIYFQGNSAPDKSGLPSDRFSAERTGGSVSTLTIQRTQQEDSAVYLCASSFGTSGSRRETQYFGPGTRLLVL.

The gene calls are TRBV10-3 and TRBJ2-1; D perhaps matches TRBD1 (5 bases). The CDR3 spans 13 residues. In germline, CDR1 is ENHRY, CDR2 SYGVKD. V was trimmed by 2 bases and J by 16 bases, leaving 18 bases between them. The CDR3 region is CAISESSAGINFF. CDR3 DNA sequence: TGTGCCATCAGTGAGAGTTCGGCAGGGATCAACTTCTTC.

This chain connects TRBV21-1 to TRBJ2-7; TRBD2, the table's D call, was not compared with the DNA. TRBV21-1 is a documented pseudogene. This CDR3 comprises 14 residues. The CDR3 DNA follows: TGTGCCAGCCGTGAAGGAGGGAGGTCCTACGAGCAGTACTTC. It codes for CASREGGRSYEQYF.

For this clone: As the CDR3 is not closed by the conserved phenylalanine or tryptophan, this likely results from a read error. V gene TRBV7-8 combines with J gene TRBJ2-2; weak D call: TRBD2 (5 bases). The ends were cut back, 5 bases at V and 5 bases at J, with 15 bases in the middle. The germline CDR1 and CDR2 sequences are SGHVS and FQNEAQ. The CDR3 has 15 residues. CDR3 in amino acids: CASSLLLGRTGELFC. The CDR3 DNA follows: TGTGCCAGCAGCCTCCTACTAGGAAGGACCGGGGAGCTGTTTTGT.